Listed below are T cell receptor beta chains from one sample, sequenced in a study of cytomegalovirus exposure and HLA in healthy donors. The data were produced by immunoSEQ multiplex PCR, yet TCRdb's version contains in-frame clones alone and is incomplete. Of some 170,000 clones in the sample, 80% were seen once. Sequences were obtained from PBMCs. These receptors were taken from a young man in good health and CMV-seropositive. Both conserved end residues are part of each CDR3.

V	J	CDR3
TRBV11-2	TRBJ1-1	CASSLFGQGADTEAFF
TRBV4-2	TRBJ1-2	CASSPGQGLLYGYTF
TRBV4-2	TRBJ1-1	CASSQGTGARNTEAFF
TRBV11-2	TRBJ2-2	CASSLDSRQVNTGELFF
TRBV15	TRBJ1-5	CATSRGFGGAFRYSNQPQHF
TRBV2	.	CASIPPGDYEQYF
TRBV15	TRBJ2-1	CATRQGALNEQFF
TRBV9	TRBJ2-7	CASSVSMGQNHEQYF
TRBV28	TRBJ2-7	CASSLGGTYEQYF
TRBV4-3	TRBJ1-5	CASSQDVLRQPQHF
TRBV5-1	TRBJ2-2	CASSNPGQGGTGELFF
TRBV14	TRBJ1-2	CASSQVPADYNYGYTF
TRBV5-8	TRBJ2-7	CASSHRDRTYEQYF
TRBV30	TRBJ2-2	CAWSLAGTGELFF
TRBV5-1	TRBJ2-2	CASSEGLVRAGELFF
TRBV5-1	TRBJ2-7	CASSPQDGQTPNEQYF
TRBV9	TRBJ2-3	CASSERQGLTDTQYF
TRBV5-1	TRBJ1-1	CASSPGSPDRGGLGTEAFF
TRBV29-1	TRBJ2-5	CSVEIRLRVQETQYF
TRBV30	TRBJ1-2	CAWSPPTVPVYGYTF
TRBV5-1	TRBJ1-1	CASSLGGVAEAFF
TRBV30	TRBJ1-1	CASGEGNTEAFF
TRBV7-2	TRBJ1-5	CASSLAGGSVVRPQHF
TRBV6-1	TRBJ2-6	CASSARLAGEGSGANVLTF
TRBV5-1	TRBJ1-6	CASSLESGGNSPLHF
TRBV4-1	TRBJ1-3	CASSQVQGVGNTIYF
TRBV27	TRBJ2-7	CASSLQGFGYEQYF
TRBV28	TRBJ2-2	CASRGSRGDIWELFF
TRBV6-5	TRBJ2-3	CASSATGGTTDTQYF
TRBV27	TRBJ2-7	CASSQTGNEQYF
TRBV4-2	TRBJ2-7	CASSQDVGQGSEQYF
TRBV5-4	TRBJ1-2	CASSPGTGDGYTF
TRBV25-1	TRBJ1-1	CASSRTGGGWDTEAFF
TRBV19	TRBJ2-7	CASSIQVSSYEQYF
TRBV6-5	TRBJ2-7	CASSYGTYSPGEQYF
TRBV27	TRBJ2-1	CASSLFPAGGQFF
TRBV25-1	TRBJ1-1	CASSGREAFF
TRBV6-5	TRBJ1-1	CASSYLPGQLNTEAFF
TRBV5-6	TRBJ2-7	CASSSGTSGDYEQYF
TRBV30	TRBJ1-5	CALRSSGNQPQHF
TRBV28	TRBJ2-2	CASSFSGATGELFF
TRBV27	TRBJ2-3	CASSLGSSGTADTQYF
TRBV27	.	CASSRPGQGSYEQYF
TRBV5-1	TRBJ2-3	CASSLVVAVGGDTDTQYF
TRBV6-6	TRBJ1-2	CASGKTGEDYGYTF
TRBV7-9	TRBJ2-7	CASSARDRAGEQYF